The 15 T cell receptor beta chains reported below all come from one sample, sequenced in a study of blood T cell repertoires in COVID-19. Assay: immunoSEQ multiplex PCR; the TCRdb copy retains only in-frame clones and omits some. The sample lists 300,000 or so clones; approximately 86% were seen once. Sequenced material: PBMCs or T cells enriched from blood (not recorded which). These TCRs come from a woman aged 40 to 50 with acute COVID-19.

The chain employs TRBV5-4 and TRBJ1-1, with D tentatively TRBD1 (5 bases). Trimming took 1 base from V and 0 from J, leaving 10 bases between them. This CDR3 region has 15 residues. Germline CDR1 and CDR2: SGHNT and YYREEE (reference sequence). CDR3: CASSLSGHMNTEAFF. The CDR3 DNA reads TGTGCCAGCAGCTTGTCTGGACACATGAACACTGAAGCTTTCTTT.

The rearrangement uses TRBV2 and TRBJ1-5, with TRBD1 as a possible D gene (5 bases). Deletions cut 7 bases from V and 2 bases from J, with 15 bases between. CDR3 length equals 15 residues. Germline V lookup: CDR1 SNHLY, CDR2 FYNNEI. The CDR3 reads CASTLGWGGNQPQHF. The CDR3 nucleotides are TGTGCCAGCACCCTCGGGTGGGGGGGCAATCAGCCCCAGCATTTT.

The chain links TRBV5-1 to TRBJ1-2; TRBD1 agrees at 9 bases. CDR3 length: 13 amino acids. Germline CDR1 is SGHRS and CDR2 is YFSETQ. J lost 8 bases, V lost 3 bases, and 5 bases had no gene match. CDR3 amino acids: CASSWEQGAGYTF. In nucleotides, the CDR3 is TGCGCCAGCAGCTGGGAACAGGGGGCGGGCTACACCTTC.

Details on this clone: Additional DNA sequences in this sample encode the identical CDR3. The chain links TRBV7-9 to TRBJ2-7, with TRBD1 identical over 7 bases. The V and J ends lost 3 bases and 3 bases, in that order; junction bases with no gene match: 2. The germline gives CDR1 SEHNR, CDR2 FQNEAQ (reference sequence). This CDR3 comprises 13 residues. The CDR3 loop is CASSLSGGYEQYF. The DNA for the CDR3 is TGTGCCAGCAGCTTGTCAGGGGGCTACGAGCAGTACTTC.

This sequence joins TRBV6-2 or TRBV6-3 and TRBJ2-2; 8 positions agree with TRBD1. The CDR3 has 17 amino acids. The V gene's germline CDR1 is MNHEY and CDR2 SVGEGT. Trimming cost V 3 bases and J 4 bases; bases outside gene matches: 10. CDR3 protein: CASSYRTGNRFTGELFF. As DNA, the CDR3 is TGTGCCAGCAGTTATAGGACAGGGAATAGGTTCACCGGGGAGCTGTTTTTT.

This clone has only one observation. A read error may account for a junction end that differs from germline. This chain uses TRBV5-1 with TRBJ2-1, with 10 bases that match TRBD2. The CDR3 spans 18 residues. Germline CDR1 is SGHRS and CDR2 is YFSETQ. The CDR3 DNA sequence: TGCGCCAGCAGCTTGGGCCCCTTACTAGCGGGGTCCTCCAATGAGCAGTTCTTC. It translates to CASSLGPLLAGSSNEQFF. The variable domain in full, completed from reference TRBV5-1 and TRBJ2-1, reads KAGVTQTPRYLIKTRGQQVTLSCSPISGHRSVSWYQQTPGQGLQFLFEYFSETQRNKGNFPGRFSGRQFSNSRSEMNVSTLELGDSALYLCASSLGPLLAGSSNEQFFGPGTRLTVL.

This clone was counted a single time. The J gene is TRBJ2-7, the V gene TRBV4-3, with 15 bases lining up with TRBD2. The CDR3 contains 15 residues. V trimming: 4 bases; J trimming: 7 bases; junction bases outside the gene matches: 5. Germline CDR1 reads LGHNA; CDR2 reads YSLEER. CDR3 in DNA: TGCGCCAGCAGCCCAGGGACTAGCGGGAGGAGAGAGCAGTACTTC. Protein sequence: CASSPGTSGRREQYF.

The V call is TRBV5-5, the J call TRBJ1-2, with D possibly being TRBD1 (5 bases). V was pared by 0 bases and J by 3 bases, with 15 bases between. Looked up from germline, CDR1 is SGHKS and CDR2 is YYEKEE (reference sequence). The CDR3 covers 16 residues. The CDR3 here is CASSLGFLGRDYGYTF. Here the CDR3 DNA reads TGTGCCAGCAGCTTGGGTTTCTTGGGGCGCGACTATGGCTACACCTTC.

Remarks on this clone: Other DNA sequences in this sample translate to the same CDR3. This chain uses TRBV19 with TRBJ1-2, with 7 nucleotides matching TRBD1. Germline V gene sequence: CDR1 LNHDA, CDR2 SQIVND (reference sequence). There are 13 residues in the CDR3. The V segment lost 6 bases and the J segment 1 base; nucleotides outside the gene matches: 2. In nucleotides, the CDR3 is TGTGCCAGTAGGAGACAGGGTAACTATGGCTACACCTTC. Translated: CASRRQGNYGYTF.

The chain has TRBV9 and TRBJ1-4, with D perhaps matching TRBD1 (6 bases). With 2 bases removed from V and 3 bases from J, the gap between germline ends came to 11 bases. This CDR3 comprises 15 residues. CDR1 and CDR2 (germline): SGDLS, YYNGEE. The CDR3 DNA reads as TGTGCCAGCAGCGTGAGGGGGATAGCTAATGAAAAACTGTTTTTT. It specifies CASSVRGIANEKLFF. Together with reference TRBV9 and TRBJ1-4, the CDR3 gives the full variable domain: DSGVTQTPKHLITATGQRVTLRCSPRSGDLSVYWYQQSLDQGLQFLIQYYNGEERAKGNILERFSAQQFPDLHSELNLSSLELGDSALYFCASSVRGIANEKLFFGSGTQLSVL.

The chain carries TRBV9 and TRBJ2-2; no reliable D call. The germline V gene encodes CDR1 SGDLS and CDR2 YYNGEE. CDR3 length: 13 residues. V shed 4 bases and J shed 6 bases, with 10 bases lying between them. CDR3 coding DNA: TGTGCCAGCAGCTTCGGTGGTCCCGGGGAGCTGTTTTTT. Translating gives CASSFGGPGELFF.

The chain has TRBV5-1 and TRBJ1-3, with D tentatively TRBD1 (5 bases). Germline CDR1 SGHRS, CDR2 YFSETQ. V lost 3 bases, J lost 4 bases, and 11 bases lay in between. The CDR3 totals 14 residues. CDR3 sequence: CASSSAGPGNTIYF. CDR3 nucleotide sequence: TGCGCCAGCAGCTCGGCGGGGCCAGGAAACACCATATATTTT.

The rearrangement joins TRBV27 to TRBJ1-2; the match to TRBD1 covers 8 bases. CDR1 is MNHEY, CDR2 SMNVEV, per germline (reference sequence). V gave up 3 bases and J gave up 2 bases; unmatched junction bases: 11. This CDR3 contains 17 residues. The CDR3 sequence is CASSFQGASSANYGYTF. CDR3 DNA sequence: TGTGCCAGCAGTTTTCAGGGGGCAAGTAGCGCGAACTATGGCTACACCTTC.

The CDR3 bases are TGTGCCAGCAGCCAACTTCCCTTAGGGCAGGGCGGATACGAGCAGTACTTC. This sequence encodes CASSQLPLGQGGYEQYF. V is TRBV3-1 (or the pseudogene TRBV3-2) and J is TRBJ2-7, with D perhaps matching TRBD1 (5 bases). Deletions cut 2 bases from V and 4 bases from J, with 21 bases between. CDR1 and CDR2 (germline): LGHDT, YNNKEL (reference sequence). This CDR3 spans 17 amino acids.

The J gene is TRBJ1-2, the V gene TRBV9, with D unclear. V lost 3 bases to trimming and J lost 4 bases, with 7 bases between them. Germline V gene data show CDR1 as SGDLS and CDR2 as YYNGEE. The length of the CDR3 is 12 residues. CDR3 sequence (DNA): TGTGCCAGCAGCGGGAACAGCTATGGCTACACCTTC. Translated: CASSGNSYGYTF.